Listed below are T cell receptor beta chains from one sample, sequenced in a study of cytomegalovirus exposure and HLA in healthy donors. Some clones are missing from TCRdb's copy, which holds only in-frame ones; the method was immunoSEQ multiplex PCR. Among about 150,000 clones listed, 65% to 75% were seen once. The specimen sequenced was PBMCs. The receptors stem from a man in his 60s in good health and CMV-seronegative. Both conserved end residues are part of each CDR3. D genes are given only for firm matches. Clone size is shown for a subset of rows, as once, few, many or a class of expanded clone.

D gene	J gene	clone size	V gene	CDR3 protein	CDR3 DNA
NA	TRBJ1-4	few	TRBV6-1	CASSDPGPGEKLFF	TGTGCCAGCAGTGACCCAGGGCCGGGTGAAAAACTGTTTTTT
NA	TRBJ2-2	NA	TRBV6-1	CASSLLQSNTGELFF	TGTGCCAGCAGTCTTCTACAGTCGAACACCGGGGAGCTGTTTTTT
NA	TRBJ2-7	NA	TRBV6-1	CASRADRNSYEQYF	TGTGCCAGCAGAGCCGACAGGAACTCCTACGAGCAGTACTTC
NA	TRBJ1-1	few	TRBV29-1	CSVAEQGVGDTEAFF	TGCAGCGTTGCAGAACAGGGCGTAGGGGACACTGAAGCTTTCTTT
TRBD1	TRBJ1-3	NA	TRBV5-6	CASSFPGQGPGNTIYF	TGTGCCAGCAGTTTCCCGGGACAGGGCCCTGGAAACACCATATATTTT
TRBD1	TRBJ2-1	NA	TRBV9	CASSASDRGSYNEQFF	TGTGCCAGCAGCGCCTCAGACAGGGGATCCTACAATGAGCAGTTCTTC
TRBD2	TRBJ2-7	few	TRBV2	CARGTSGSYEQYF	TGTGCCAGGGGAACTAGCGGGTCCTACGAGCAGTACTTC
NA	TRBJ1-4	NA	TRBV6-1	CASSVLVGVATNEKLFF	TGTGCCAGCAGTGTTCTTGTCGGGGTTGCAACTAATGAAAAACTGTTTTTT
TRBD2	TRBJ2-7	NA	TRBV10-3	CAISEFLAGGYEQYF	TGTGCCATCAGTGAGTTTCTAGCGGGAGGATACGAGCAGTACTTC
NA	TRBJ2-3	NA	TRBV4-2	CASSQASSTDTQYF	TGTGCCAGCAGCCAGGCATCTAGCACAGATACGCAGTATTTT
NA	TRBJ2-7	NA	TRBV25-1	CASSEYGGTYEQYF	TGTGCCAGCAGTGAATATGGAGGTACCTACGAGCAGTACTTC
TRBD1	TRBJ2-7	NA	TRBV27	CATSGTGLIYEQYF	TGTGCCACCTCCGGGACAGGGCTTATCTACGAGCAGTACTTC
NA	TRBJ2-7	NA	TRBV5-6	CASSFRRRGGYEQYF	TGTGCCAGCAGCTTCAGGCGAAGGGGCGGCTACGAGCAGTACTTC
TRBD2	TRBJ2-7	NA	TRBV6-1	CATWTSGSSYEQYF	TGTGCCACTTGGACTAGCGGAAGCTCCTACGAGCAGTACTTC